A single sample is the source of the 3 T cell receptor beta chains below, sequenced in a study of OX40 agonist ivuxolimab in advanced cancers. TCRdb's copy holds only in-frame clones and misses some; the assay was immunoSEQ multiplex PCR. This table has over 45,000 clones, 75% to 85% appearing once. The sequences come from CD4+ or CD8+ T cells sorted from blood, collected in a trial of the OX40 agonist ivuxolimab. The receptors shown here come from an adult with an advanced solid tumor such as melanoma, head and neck, liver or kidney cancer.

DNA of the CDR3: TGCAGCGGTAAGGACAGGGTCGACGAGCAGTACTTC. The encoded protein is CSGKDRVDEQYF. The chain has TRBV29-1 and TRBJ2-7, with 8 positions matching TRBD1. V was pared by 7 bases and J by 5 bases, with 7 bases of the junction left unmatched. The CDR3 is 12 residues long. CDR1 and CDR2 (germline): SQVTM, ANQGSEA.

The chain couples TRBV5-1 to TRBJ2-5, with 7 bases identical to TRBD2. The length of the CDR3 is 15 residues. Germline V CDR1 and CDR2: SGHRS, YFSETQ. V dropped 2 bases and J dropped 1; count of bases not matched to a gene: 5. In DNA form, the CDR3 reads TGCGCCAGCAGCTTCGGGGGAGGGCCCCAAGAGACCCAGTACTTC. Its translation is CASSFGGGPQETQYF.

The chain joins TRBV7-7 to TRBJ1-1; no firm D call. Germline lookup yields CDR1 SSHAT and CDR2 FNYEAQ (reference sequence). The V gene lost 2 bases and the J gene lost 3 bases, with 7 bases spanning the gap. There are 13 residues in the CDR3. The chain's CDR3 is CASSLSVDTEAFF. CDR3 DNA sequence: TGTGCCAGCAGCTTATCGGTGGACACTGAAGCTTTCTTT.